Here is one T cell receptor beta chain with its context. Per the original methods: It was from reference gene primer amplification that nucleated cell counts were estimated. The protocol was immunoSEQ multiplex PCR, while the TCRdb copy is restricted to in-frame clones and leaves out a portion. Clonal size and the V and J genes are those of that table, whereas D and trimming came from the DNA. This sample carries some 370,000 clones, 70% to 90% of them seen once, and the ten largest clones take 10%. CDR3 length: 11 residues. J gave up 10 bases and V 6 bases, and 2 bases lay outside the gene matches. Germline lookup yields CDR1 MNHNY and CDR2 SVGAGI (reference sequence). The sample comes from a study of blood T cell repertoires in COVID-19. For the study at large: PBMCs, B-cell-depleted T cells, or T cells were the source of the cDNA or gDNA that made up the material.

Seattle cases were enrolled at active infection and followed longitudinally. The rearrangement links TRBV6-6 to TRBJ2-1; 8 bases line up with TRBD2. Source material: peripheral blood. The origin of this receptor is a woman aged 25-40 years with COVID-19, enrolled during active disease. CDR3 nucleotide sequence: TGTGCCAGCAGCTTAGCGGGGGAGCAGTTCTTC. Translation: CASSLAGEQFF.